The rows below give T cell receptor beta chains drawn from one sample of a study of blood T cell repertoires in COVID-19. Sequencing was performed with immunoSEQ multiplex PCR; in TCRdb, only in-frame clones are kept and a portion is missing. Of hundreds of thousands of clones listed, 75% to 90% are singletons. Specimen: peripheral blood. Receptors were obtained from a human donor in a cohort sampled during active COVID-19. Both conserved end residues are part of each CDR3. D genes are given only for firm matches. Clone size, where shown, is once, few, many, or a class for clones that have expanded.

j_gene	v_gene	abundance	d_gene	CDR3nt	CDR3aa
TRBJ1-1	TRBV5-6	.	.	TGTGCCGCACAAAGGGAGGGGTACACTGAAGCTTTCTTT	CAAQREGYTEAFF
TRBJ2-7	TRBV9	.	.	TGTGCCAGCAGCCCCAAGGACAGCCCCATCTCCTACGAGCAGTACTTC	CASSPKDSPISYEQYF
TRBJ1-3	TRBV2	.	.	TGTGCCAGCAGCCCCCCCCGGGACTCTGGAAACACCATATATTTT	CASSPPRDSGNTIYF
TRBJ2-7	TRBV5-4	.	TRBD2	TGTGCCAGCAGCTTGGGTCTAGCGGACTCCTACGAGCAGTACTTC	CASSLGLADSYEQYF
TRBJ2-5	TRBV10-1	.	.	TGCGCCAGCAGTGAGTCCCGCAGACAAGAGACCCAGTACTTC	CASSESRRQETQYF
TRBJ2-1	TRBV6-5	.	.	TGTGCCAGCGCTACAGGGTACAATGAGCAGTTCTTC	CASATGYNEQFF
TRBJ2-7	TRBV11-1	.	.	TGTGCCAGCAGCTTACGCCCCGCGAGCTACGAGCAGTACTTC	CASSLRPASYEQYF
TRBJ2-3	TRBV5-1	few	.	TGCGCCAGCAGCTTCGGAGGGTTCCCAGATACGCAGTATTTT	CASSFGGFPDTQYF
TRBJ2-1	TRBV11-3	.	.	TGTGCCAGCAGCTTGAGCGGTACCTACAATGAGCAGTTCTTC	CASSLSGTYNEQFF
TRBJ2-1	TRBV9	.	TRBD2	TGTGCCAGCAGCGTAGTAGCGGGAGAGTTGAATGAGCAGTTCTTC	CASSVVAGELNEQFF
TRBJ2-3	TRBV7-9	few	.	TGTGCCAGCAGCCCGACAGATACGCAGTATTTT	CASSPTDTQYF
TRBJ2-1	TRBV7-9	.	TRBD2	TGTGCCAGCAGCTTAGCGGCGGGAGCGATTGCTGTTGAGCAGTTCTTC	CASSLAAGAIAVEQFF
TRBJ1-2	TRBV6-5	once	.	TGTGCCAGCAGTTACCAGTCCAACTATGGCTACACCTTC	CASSYQSNYGYTF
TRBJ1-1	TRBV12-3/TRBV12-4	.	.	TGTGCCAGCAGTTTTGGGGCGAACACTGAAGCTTTCTTT	CASSFGANTEAFF
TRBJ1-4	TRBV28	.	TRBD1	TGTGCCAGCAGTTACCTGACAGGGAATAATGAAAAACTGTTTTTT	CASSYLTGNNEKLFF
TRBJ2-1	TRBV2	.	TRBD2	TGTGCCAGCAGCCGGGGACTAGCGGGAGGACTCAATGAGCAGTTCTTC	CASSRGLAGGLNEQFF
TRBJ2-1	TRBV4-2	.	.	TGTGCCAGCAGCTTAAGCCGGGACTGGCCCTACAATGAGCAGTTCTTC	CASSLSRDWPYNEQFF
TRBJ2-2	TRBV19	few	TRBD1	TGTGCCAGTCAGCTAACCAGGGGGTCCACCGGGGAGCTGTTTTTT	CASQLTRGSTGELFF
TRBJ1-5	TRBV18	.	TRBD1	TGTGCCAGCTCACCAAGGACAGGGGGGAACAATCAGCCCCAGCATTTT	CASSPRTGGNNQPQHF
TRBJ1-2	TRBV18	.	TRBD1	TGTGCCAGCTCACCAGAACAGGGGGCGCGGGGCTACACCTTC	CASSPEQGARGYTF
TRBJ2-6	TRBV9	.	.	TGTGCCAGCAGCGTCGGCAACGTCCTGACTTTC	CASSVGNVLTF
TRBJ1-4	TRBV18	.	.	TGTGCCAGCTCACCTGCAGGACAGAGGAATGAAAAACTGTTTTTT	CASSPAGQRNEKLFF
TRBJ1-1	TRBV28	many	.	TGTGCCAGCAGTTTGTTGCAGGGCCAAAAAGCTTTCTTT	CASSLLQGQKAFF
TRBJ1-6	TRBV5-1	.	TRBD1	TGCGCCAGCAGCTTGGTGCCGAATGGACAGGATGGGATGGGTTCACCCCTCCACTTT	CASSLVPNGQDGMGSPLHF
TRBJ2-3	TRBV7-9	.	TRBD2	TGTGCCAGCAGCTCGACCTTTAGCGGGGGTTTGAATACGCAGTATTTT	CASSSTFSGGLNTQYF
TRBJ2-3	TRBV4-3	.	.	TGCGCCAGCAGCCAAGGTGTCGGGAACACAGATACGCAGTATTTT	CASSQGVGNTDTQYF
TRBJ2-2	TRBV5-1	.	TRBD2	TGCGCCAGCAGCGCCCTAGCGGGTGCCGGGGAGCTGTTTTTT	CASSALAGAGELFF
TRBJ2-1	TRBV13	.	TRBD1	TGTGCCAGCAGCAAACCCGGACAGGCAATCGGTGAGCAGTTCTTC	CASSKPGQAIGEQFF
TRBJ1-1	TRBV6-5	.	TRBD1	TGTGCCAGCAGCCTGACAGGGGGGAACACTGAAGCTTTCTTT	CASSLTGGNTEAFF
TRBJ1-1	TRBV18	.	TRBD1	TGTGCCAGCTCACCCGGGACAGGGAAGAACACTGAAGCTTTCTTT	CASSPGTGKNTEAFF
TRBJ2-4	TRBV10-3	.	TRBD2	TGTGCCATCAGTGCGAATAGCGGGAGTACTGGCAAAAACATTCAGTACTTC	CAISANSGSTGKNIQYF
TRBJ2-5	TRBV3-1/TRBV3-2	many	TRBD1	TGTGCCAGCAGCCAGGGGACAGGGGGAGGCCAAGAGACCCAGTACTTC	CASSQGTGGGQETQYF
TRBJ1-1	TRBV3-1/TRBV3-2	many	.	TGTGCCAGCAGCCAAGTGCGGGGGGCGCACGCTGAAGCTTTCTTT	CASSQVRGAHAEAFF
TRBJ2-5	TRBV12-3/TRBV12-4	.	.	TGTGCCAGCAGTTTGCTGGACACCAAGACCCAGTACTTC	CASSLLDTKTQYF
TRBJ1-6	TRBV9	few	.	TGTGCCAGCAGCGCACTGACAGGCGGGTCACCCCTCCACTTT	CASSALTGGSPLHF
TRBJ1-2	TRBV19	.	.	TGTGCCAGCCGGACAGTTAACTATGGCTACACCTTC	CASRTVNYGYTF
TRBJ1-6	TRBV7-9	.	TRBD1	TGTGCCAGCAGCTACGGACAGGGTTGGGCTGGTTCACCCCTCCACTTT	CASSYGQGWAGSPLHF
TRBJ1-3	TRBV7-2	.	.	TGTGCCAGCAGCCGGACAGCCAGCTCTGGAAACACCATATATTTT	CASSRTASSGNTIYF
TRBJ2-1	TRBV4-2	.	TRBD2	TGTGCCAGCAGCCAAGTTAGCGGGAGGTACAATGAGCAGTTCTTC	CASSQVSGRYNEQFF
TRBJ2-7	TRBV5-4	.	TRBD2	TGTGCCAGCAGCCCGTTAAGCGGGGGGACCTTCTACGAGCAGTACTTC	CASSPLSGGTFYEQYF
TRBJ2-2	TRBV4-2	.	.	TGTGCCAGCAGCCAAGATACGGGAGTGGGGACCGGGGAGCTGTTTTTT	CASSQDTGVGTGELFF